This T cell receptor (beta chain) emerged from a study of T cells in Graves' hyperthyroidism and ophthalmopathy. Researchers took RNA transcripts and amplified the TCR beta CDR3 regions from them. An initial round of RT-PCR targeting the TCR CDR3 relied on the HTBI primer set. TCRdb processed the multiplex PCR reads anew with MiXCR; each CDR3 protein has one entry. This sample has roughly 380,000 distinct CDR3 sequences, with 15% to 20% found just once. Comment on this clonotype: A read error is possible here, since a much larger clone lies one base away.

This CDR3 has 14 residues. Trimming took 4 bases from V and 6 from J; bases not matched to a gene: 4. Germline CDR1 is SGHAT and CDR2 is FQNNGV. The sequenced sample was blood. The TCR comes from a woman aged 40 to 49 with Graves' ophthalmopathy. V gene TRBV11-2 combines with J gene TRBJ2-5; 11 bases match TRBD1. The CDR3 loop reads CASSSGTGGKTQYF. CDR3 sequence (DNA): TGTGCCAGCAGCTCTGGGACAGGGGGAAAGACCCAGTACTTC.